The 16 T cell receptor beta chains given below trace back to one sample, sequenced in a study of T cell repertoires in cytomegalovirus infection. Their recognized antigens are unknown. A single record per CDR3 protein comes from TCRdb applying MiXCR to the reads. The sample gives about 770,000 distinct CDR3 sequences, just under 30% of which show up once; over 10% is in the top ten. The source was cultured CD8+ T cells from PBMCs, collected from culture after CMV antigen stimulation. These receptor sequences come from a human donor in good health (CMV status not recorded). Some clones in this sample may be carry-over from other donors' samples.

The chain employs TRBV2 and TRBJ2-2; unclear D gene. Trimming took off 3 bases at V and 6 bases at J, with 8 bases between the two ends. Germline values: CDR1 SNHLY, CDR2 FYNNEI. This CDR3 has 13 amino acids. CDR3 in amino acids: CASSEGAAGELFF. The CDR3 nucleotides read TGTGCCAGCAGTGAGGGTGCGGCCGGGGAGCTGTTTTTT.

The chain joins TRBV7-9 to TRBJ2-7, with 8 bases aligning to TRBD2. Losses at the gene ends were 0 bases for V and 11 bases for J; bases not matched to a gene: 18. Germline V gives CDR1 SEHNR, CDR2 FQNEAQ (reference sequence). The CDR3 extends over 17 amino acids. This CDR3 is CASSLAHKRGSLLDKYF. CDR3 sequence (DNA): TGTGCCAGCAGCTTAGCGCATAAGCGGGGGAGCCTTTTGGACAAGTACTTC.

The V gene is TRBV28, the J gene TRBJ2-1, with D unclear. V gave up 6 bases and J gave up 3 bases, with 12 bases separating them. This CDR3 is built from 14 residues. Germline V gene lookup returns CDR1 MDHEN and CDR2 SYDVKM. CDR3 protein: CASSRVANYNEQFF. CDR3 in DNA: TGTGCCAGCAGCCGCGTCGCGAACTACAATGAGCAGTTCTTC.

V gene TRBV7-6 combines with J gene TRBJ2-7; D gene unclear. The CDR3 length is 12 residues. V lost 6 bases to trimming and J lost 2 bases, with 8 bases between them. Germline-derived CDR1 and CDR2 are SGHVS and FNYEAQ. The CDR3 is CASSSNPYEQYV. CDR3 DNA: TGTGCCAGCAGTTCTAACCCCTACGAGCAGTACGTC.

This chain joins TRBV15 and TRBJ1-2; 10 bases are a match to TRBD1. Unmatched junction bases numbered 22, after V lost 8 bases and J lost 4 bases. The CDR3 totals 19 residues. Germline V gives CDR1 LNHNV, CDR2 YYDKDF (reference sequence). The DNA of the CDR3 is TGTGCCACCTCCGGGACAGGGGAACCCGATAGAGAAGAGGGCTATGGCTACACCTTC. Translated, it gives CATSGTGEPDREEGYGYTF.

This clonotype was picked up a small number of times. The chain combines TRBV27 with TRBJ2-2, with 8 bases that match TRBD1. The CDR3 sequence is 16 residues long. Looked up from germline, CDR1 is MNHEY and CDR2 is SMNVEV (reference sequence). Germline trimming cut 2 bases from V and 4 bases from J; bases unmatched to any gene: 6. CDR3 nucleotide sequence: TGTGCCAGCAGTTTACCCACAGGGGGAATCACCGGGGAGCTGTTTTTT. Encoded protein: CASSLPTGGITGELFF.

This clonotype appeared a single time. In nucleotides, the CDR3 is TGTGCCACCAGCAGAGCTGGGGTTGACGGGGAGCTGTTTTTT. Translating gives CATSRAGVDGELFF. The chain employs TRBV15 and TRBJ2-2; no firm D call. The V end was cut by 1 base, the J end by 7 bases, with 10 bases between. CDR3 size: 14 residues. The germline V gene has CDR1 LNHNV and CDR2 YYDKDF (reference sequence).

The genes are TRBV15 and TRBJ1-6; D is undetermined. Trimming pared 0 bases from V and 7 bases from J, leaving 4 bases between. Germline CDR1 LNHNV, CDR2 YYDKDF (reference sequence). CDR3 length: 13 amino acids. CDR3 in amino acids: CATSRDRNSPLHF. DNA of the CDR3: TGTGCCACCAGCAGAGACAGAAATTCACCCCTCCACTTT.

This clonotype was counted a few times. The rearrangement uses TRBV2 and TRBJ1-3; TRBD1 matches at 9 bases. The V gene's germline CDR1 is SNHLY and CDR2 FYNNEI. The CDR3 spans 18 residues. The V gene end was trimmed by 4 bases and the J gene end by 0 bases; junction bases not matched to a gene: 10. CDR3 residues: CASSGPRDRVSSGNTIYF. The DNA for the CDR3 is TGTGCCAGCAGTGGGCCCCGGGACAGGGTTAGCTCTGGAAACACCATATATTTT. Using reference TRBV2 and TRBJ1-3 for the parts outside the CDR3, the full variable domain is EPEVTQTPSHQVTQMGQEVILRCVPISNHLYFYWYRQILGQKVEFLVSFYNNEISEKSEIFDDQFSVERPDGSNFTLKIRSTKLEDSAMYFCASSGPRDRVSSGNTIYFGEGSWLTVV.

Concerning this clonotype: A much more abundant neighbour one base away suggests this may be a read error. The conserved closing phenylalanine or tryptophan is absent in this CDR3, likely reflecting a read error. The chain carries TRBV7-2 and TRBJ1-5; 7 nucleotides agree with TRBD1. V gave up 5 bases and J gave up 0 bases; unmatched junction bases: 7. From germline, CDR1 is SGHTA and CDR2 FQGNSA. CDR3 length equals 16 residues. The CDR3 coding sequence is TGTGCCAGCAGCCTTTGGGACAGTTATAGCAATCAGCCCCAGCATTTA. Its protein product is CASSLWDSYSNQPQHL.

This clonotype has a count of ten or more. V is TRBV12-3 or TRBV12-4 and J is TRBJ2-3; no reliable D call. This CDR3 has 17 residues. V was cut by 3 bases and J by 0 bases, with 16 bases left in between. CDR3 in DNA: TGTGCCAGCAGTTTTGAAGTCCCACTGGGTAGCACAGATACGCAGTATTTT. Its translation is CASSFEVPLGSTDTQYF.

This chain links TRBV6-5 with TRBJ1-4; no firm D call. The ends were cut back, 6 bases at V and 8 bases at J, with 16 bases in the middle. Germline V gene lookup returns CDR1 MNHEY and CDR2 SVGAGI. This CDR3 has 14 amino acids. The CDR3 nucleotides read TGTGCCAGCAGCCCCAGACCGGCCCGAGAAAAACTGTTTTTT. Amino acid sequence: CASSPRPAREKLFF.

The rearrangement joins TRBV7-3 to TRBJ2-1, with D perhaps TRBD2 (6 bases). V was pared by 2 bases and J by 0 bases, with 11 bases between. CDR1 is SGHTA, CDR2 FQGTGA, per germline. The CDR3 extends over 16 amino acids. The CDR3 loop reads CASSLGDFSSYNEQFF. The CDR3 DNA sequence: TGTGCCAGCAGCTTAGGGGACTTTAGCTCCTACAATGAGCAGTTCTTC.

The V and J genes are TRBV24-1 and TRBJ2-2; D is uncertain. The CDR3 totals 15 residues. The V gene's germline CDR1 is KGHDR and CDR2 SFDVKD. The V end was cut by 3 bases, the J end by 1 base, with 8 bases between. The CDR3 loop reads CATSDNRMNTGELFF. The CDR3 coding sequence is TGTGCCACCAGTGATAACAGAATGAACACCGGGGAGCTGTTTTTT.

The DNA of the CDR3 is TGTGCCAGCAGCGGGTTGTCATTCGGGGCCAACGTCCTGACTTTC. Its translation is CASSGLSFGANVLTF. The chain recombines TRBV7-9 with TRBJ2-6; D remains unclear. CDR3 size: 15 residues. V lost 5 bases and J lost 4, with 12 bases in between. Per the germline V gene, CDR1 is SEHNR and CDR2 is FQNEAQ (reference sequence).

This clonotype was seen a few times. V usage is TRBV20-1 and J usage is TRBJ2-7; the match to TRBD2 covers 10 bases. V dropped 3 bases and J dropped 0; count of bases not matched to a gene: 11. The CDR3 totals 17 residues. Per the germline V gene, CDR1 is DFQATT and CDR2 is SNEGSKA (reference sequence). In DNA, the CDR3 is TGCAGTGCTAGGGGCGGACTAGCGGCGAACCCCTCCTACGAGCAGTACGTC. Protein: CSARGGLAANPSYEQYV.